A selection of T cell receptor beta chains follows, all from one sample in a study of T cell responses to AZD1222 COVID-19 vaccine. Method: immunoSEQ multiplex PCR; TCRdb's copy keeps in-frame clones and lacks some. The data contain more than 150,000 clones, 75% to 90% of them seen just once; the ten biggest clones take up roughly 6%. Material: peripheral blood, obtained on day 0 of AZD1222 vaccination. The source of these receptors is an adult in good health. Both conserved end residues are part of each CDR3. Each record gives: J gene, clone size, V gene, D gene, CDR3 DNA, CDR3 protein. The D gene is left open where the match is weak. Part of the rows lack a size; the others show once, few, many or a class for expanded clones.

TRBJ2-5	NA	TRBV7-2	TRBD1	TGTGCCAGCAGTCGGGACAGGGCAGAGACCCAGTACTTC	CASSRDRAETQYF
TRBJ1-5	NA	TRBV19	NA	TGTGCCAGTAGTATGAGGGAGTTCAATCAGCCCCAGCATTTT	CASSMREFNQPQHF
TRBJ2-3	NA	TRBV11-2	TRBD2	TGTGCCAGCAGCCGGGGGACTAGCGGGTTTGTGACAGATACGCAGTATTTT	CASSRGTSGFVTDTQYF
TRBJ2-5	NA	TRBV24-1	TRBD1	TGTGCCACCAGTGCCCCGGACAGGGCGGGCGGGGAGACCCAGTACTTC	CATSAPDRAGGETQYF
TRBJ2-7	NA	TRBV7-3	NA	TGTGCCAGCAGCCTTAATCGGGGGTCGGCCTACGAGCAGTACTTC	CASSLNRGSAYEQYF
TRBJ2-3	NA	TRBV7-2	NA	TGTGCCAGCAGCCGCCGGGCCCCTACCGAGCACACAGATACGCAGTATTTT	CASSRRAPTEHTDTQYF
TRBJ2-2	once	TRBV6-5	TRBD1	TGTGCCAGCAGACAGGGGGCGTTAACCGGGGAGCTGTTTTTT	CASRQGALTGELFF
TRBJ2-1	NA	TRBV20-1	NA	TGCAGTGCTCTTGACCCACTTGAGCAGTTCTTC	CSALDPLEQFF
TRBJ2-3	NA	TRBV6-5	TRBD1	TGTGCCAGCAGTTACTCGCTGGACAGGGTAGAAGATACGCAGTATTTT	CASSYSLDRVEDTQYF
TRBJ2-2	NA	TRBV10-1	TRBD1	TGCGCCAGCAGTGAGGGAACAGGGGGCACCGGGGAGCTGTTTTTT	CASSEGTGGTGELFF
TRBJ2-3	NA	TRBV10-3	NA	TGTGCCATCAGTGAGTCGAGCGGTTTAGCGGATACGCAGTATTTT	CAISESSGLADTQYF
TRBJ1-1	NA	TRBV7-9	NA	TGTGCCAGCGGGGGGTATCAGGGGAACACTGAAGCTTTCTTT	CASGGYQGNTEAFF
TRBJ2-2	NA	TRBV4-3	TRBD2	TGCGCCAGCAGCCCCGTAGCGGGAGGCACCACCGGGGAGCTGTTTTTT	CASSPVAGGTTGELFF
TRBJ2-3	NA	TRBV7-3	NA	TGTGCCAGCAGCTTAAGGCCTAGCGACACAGATACGCAGTATTTT	CASSLRPSDTDTQYF
TRBJ1-4	NA	TRBV28	NA	TGTGCCAGCAGTTTATCCCACGGTAAACTGTTTTTT	CASSLSHGKLFF
TRBJ2-5	NA	TRBV7-9	NA	TGTGCCAGCAGCTTAGCCAATTGGTTCCAAGAGACCCAGTACTTC	CASSLANWFQETQYF
TRBJ1-5	NA	TRBV7-9	NA	TGTGCCAGCAGCTTAGTGGGGGAAGACCAGCCCCAGCATTTT	CASSLVGEDQPQHF
TRBJ2-3	NA	TRBV12-3/TRBV12-4	NA	TGTGCCAGCAGTTTTAAGGGGGTGGATACGCAGTATTTT	CASSFKGVDTQYF
TRBJ2-4	NA	TRBV13	NA	TGTGCCAGCAGCTCCGAGGGGGGACAGACCGTACTAGCCAAAAACATTCAGTACTTC	CASSSEGGQTVLAKNIQYF
TRBJ2-3	NA	TRBV2	TRBD1	TGTGCCAGCAGTCGAGGGACAGGAAGCACAGATACGCAGTATTTT	CASSRGTGSTDTQYF
TRBJ1-5	once	TRBV5-1	NA	TGCGCCAGCAGCTTGGAAGGCAGTAGCAATCAGCCCCAGCATTTT	CASSLEGSSNQPQHF
TRBJ1-1	NA	TRBV29-1	NA	TGCAGCGTTGACGGGGAGACGGGTAAGACAGGTGCAGCTTTCTTT	CSVDGETGKTGAAFF
TRBJ2-7	NA	TRBV2	TRBD1	TGTGCCAGCAGTGAAGCGGGATTTGACAGGGGCCACGAGCAGTACTTC	CASSEAGFDRGHEQYF
TRBJ2-7	NA	TRBV30	TRBD2	TGTGCCTGGAGTGTAGGCCGGGAGGACGAGCAGTACTTC	CAWSVGREDEQYF
TRBJ1-5	NA	TRBV18	NA	TGTGCCAGCTCACCCCCTGGCGGCAGCAATCAGCCCCAGCATTTT	CASSPPGGSNQPQHF
TRBJ2-3	NA	TRBV28	NA	TGTGCCAGCAGTTCACCGACTAGTAGCACAGATACGCAGTATTTT	CASSSPTSSTDTQYF
TRBJ2-3	once	TRBV10-1	NA	TGCGCCAGCAACGGACACTTAACAGATACGCAGTATTTT	CASNGHLTDTQYF
TRBJ1-2	NA	TRBV7-3	TRBD1	TGTGCCAGCAGCCCTAGTCCCGGGACAGGGGGAAGTGATGGCTACACCTTC	CASSPSPGTGGSDGYTF
TRBJ2-1	NA	TRBV10-3	NA	TGTGCCATCAGTAAAACGGGACCCAATTACAATGAGCAGTTCTTC	CAISKTGPNYNEQFF
TRBJ2-1	once	TRBV28	TRBD2	TGTGCCAGCAACCCCCCCGGGACTAGAAGTCTCAATGAGCAGTTCTTC	CASNPPGTRSLNEQFF
TRBJ1-5	NA	TRBV19	TRBD1	TGTGCCAGTAGTGCGGACAGGGGCTGGGAGAAGCCCCAGCATTTT	CASSADRGWEKPQHF
TRBJ1-5	NA	TRBV18	NA	TGTGCCAGCTCGCCGGACGAGGGAAGCAATCAGCCCCAGCATTTT	CASSPDEGSNQPQHF
TRBJ1-6	NA	TRBV3-1/TRBV3-2	NA	TGTGCCAGCAGCCAAGAGTGCCCCTCGGGGTTTACACCCCTCCACTTT	CASSQECPSGFTPLHF
TRBJ1-5	NA	TRBV25-1	NA	TGTGCCAGCAGTGAAGCGGGGCAGGGGAATCAGCCCCAGCATTTT	CASSEAGQGNQPQHF
TRBJ2-7	NA	TRBV27	TRBD1	TGTGCCATCTCGGGGACAGGGGGGTTTTACGAGCAGTACTTC	CAISGTGGFYEQYF
TRBJ2-2	NA	TRBV7-9	NA	TGTGCCAGCAGCTTAAGAGGAGGGGGAGGCACCGGGGAGCTGTTTTTT	CASSLRGGGGTGELFF
TRBJ2-6	NA	TRBV7-2	NA	TGTGCCAGCAGCCGTCCTTCGGTGGCCAACGTCCTGACTTTC	CASSRPSVANVLTF
TRBJ1-2	NA	TRBV11-2	NA	TGTGCCAGCAGCTTAACTGGCGGTAACTATGGCTACACCTTC	CASSLTGGNYGYTF
TRBJ1-2	NA	TRBV27	NA	TGTGCCAGCAGTTTAGGGGCCAAGGGACCCTATGGCTACACCTTC	CASSLGAKGPYGYTF
TRBJ1-2	NA	TRBV6-2/TRBV6-3	NA	TGTGCCAGCAGTTACTCGGCCGACCGGAGCGGCTACACCTTC	CASSYSADRSGYTF
TRBJ1-1	NA	TRBV12-3/TRBV12-4	NA	TGTGCCAGCAGTTTAGGGTCGGGGGAGGCTTTCTTT	CASSLGSGEAFF
TRBJ2-1	few	TRBV21-1	NA	TGTGCCAGCAGCAAAGAACCCCGAGAGCAGTTCTTC	CASSKEPREQFF